This T cell receptor beta chain was identified during a study of a mutant IDH1 vaccine in newly diagnosed glioma (dated by TCRdb to about 2021). Looking at the study overall: In the chemotherapy-containing groups, vaccination started alongside temozolomide cycles, whereas in patients who had radiotherapy alone it started 4-6 weeks after radiotherapy. The week-35 safety follow-up took place at visit V12, and the week-47 end of study took place at visit V13. The roughly 30 treated patients were 62.5% male and 37.5% female, with a mean age of approximately 40 years. Six visits were used for peripheral blood collection: V03 (baseline), V05, V07, V10, V12 and V13. Before enrollment, most patients had been given radiochemotherapy with temozolomide as standard therapy, while the rest had received either radiotherapy alone or temozolomide alone. Longitudinal TCRB deep sequencing was performed for about two dozen treated patients wherever samples were available for exploratory analyses.

Paper-wide results and their limitations: The authors noted that analyses of patient blood samples could not be reproduced because of sample limitations. No apparent relationship was observed between pseudoprogression and alterations in the top peripheral T cell clonotypes detected by TCRB sequencing. Vaccine-induced immune responses across multiple MHC alleles were detected in about 93% of patients. Selection of PBMC samples for TCRB deep sequencing was based on availability.

Of note for this clone: The antigen this receptor binds is unknown. There are no base qualities to consult, and no much larger clone falls within one base.

Taken with the paper, the label for time point translates to: week 47, end of study. Each vaccine dose was 300 ug of a 20-mer mutant IDH1 peptide in Montanide, given subcutaneously with topical imiquimod. Eight vaccinations were administered to patients in weeks 1, 3, 5, 7, 11, 15, 19 and 23, corresponding to visits V03 through V10. The donors had newly diagnosed IDH1-mutant astrocytomas of WHO grade 3 or 4 that showed loss of nuclear ATRX. The samples were drawn from NOA16, a multicentre, single-arm, open-label phase I trial in Germany that tested a mutant IDH1 peptide vaccine in humans for the first time. Genomic DNA for TCRB sequencing was extracted from EDTA blood using the DNeasy Blood and Tissue Kit. CDR1 SGHNT and CDR2 YYREEE were looked up in the germline V gene (reference sequence). The CDR3 has 14 amino acids, counting the end cysteine and phenylalanine. The entry retains the CDR3 DNA only, 42 bases that are in frame from base 1. V gives up 5 bases and J gives up 1 base, and the segment between their germline ends measures 12 bases.

Receptor amplification or capture employed the immunoSEQ multiplex PCR assay. Rearranged TCR beta chain sequences were amplified with the hsTCRB Kit following the manufacturer's protocol. An Illumina MiSeq was used to sequence the TCRB libraries. The source study handled its data this way. The proprietary platform of the kit vendor was used for demultiplexing, trimming and gene mapping. TCRdb took over this immuneACCESS table, retaining in-frame rearrangements with V and J assigned. Such tables are incomplete; in checked studies, under half of the missing clones stem from an unresolved V gene, and the remainder is unexplained. The V and J calls and clone size are taken from that table; D and trimming were inferred from the DNA. The sample table contains roughly 34,000 clones; only one count was recorded for just under 90% of them. About 11% of the sample belongs to the ten largest clones.

The chain couples TRBV5-4 to TRBJ1-1; no D segment can be confidently identified. This TCR derives from a woman in her 30s with glioma. The sequencing used PBMCs, collected from a glioma patient whose treatment included an IDH1 peptide vaccine. Here is the DNA: TGTGCCAGCAGTTTTGGCCGGAAGAACACTGAAGCTTTCTTT. This translates into CASSFGRKNTEAFF.